The source of this TCR beta chain is a study of Graves' ophthalmopathy and Graves' hyperthyroidism. Overall study results and limits: Discriminating ophthalmopathy from stable hyperthyroidism, a 13-signature model attained a sensitivity of about 90% and a specificity of around 83%.

This clonotype was detected many times. Its antigen is as yet unknown. Germline V gene lookup returns CDR1 LNHDA and CDR2 SQIVND (reference sequence). The CDR3 totals 11 residues. Moderately to severely active ophthalmopathy under 3 months, CAS at least 3, NOSPECS at least 4. Additional autoimmune diseases, uncontrolled infections, pregnancy or lactation disqualified patients. The PBMCs originated from roughly 9.6 ml of fresh peripheral blood. RNA transcripts yielded amplified TCR beta CDR3 regions. The first round was an RT-PCR with HTBI primers, and the second round was a multiplex PCR. TCRdb processed the multiplex PCR reads anew with MiXCR; each CDR3 protein has one entry. The data hold roughly 700,000 distinct CDR3 sequences, with about 44% observed a single time.

This TCR derives from an adult man with Graves' ophthalmopathy. Sequencing was done on a sample of peripheral blood. V is TRBV19 and J is TRBJ1-2, with TRBD1 identical over 7 bases. The chain's CDR3 is CAAGQYYGYTF. CDR3 DNA sequence: TGTGCGGCGGGACAGTACTATGGCTACACCTTC.